This TCR beta chain is from a study of shared clonotypes between healthy human individuals. Findings and limits, study-wide: Clonotype sharing across a few donors was observed for 5% to 6.5% of naive CD4 clonotypes. Unshared clonotypes carried lower generation probabilities than those common to all four donors. Read depth was anticipated to influence clonotype sharing among donors.

This CDR3 comprises 16 residues. Germline values: CDR1 LNHNV, CDR2 YYDKDF (reference sequence). Trimming stripped 0 bases from V and 8 bases from J, with 19 bases between. In the authors' workflow: As immunoSEQ supplied junction-only sequences (without quality scores), filtering differed. Assay used: immunoSEQ multiplex PCR; TCRdb lists only in-frame clones, some missing. Clonal size and the V and J genes are those of that table, whereas D and trimming came from the DNA. The repertoire holds 700,000 to 950,000 clones, 90% to 98% seen once, with less than 0.25% in the top ten. The naive CD8 population came from CD45RO-negative cells selected for CCR7, without terminally differentiated effector memory CD45RA+ cells. This clone came up once. The target antigen is unknown.

This sequence joins TRBV15 and TRBJ1-2; no reliable D call. The specimen was naive CD8+ T cells sorted from blood. The sequence derives from a man younger than 45 in good health. DNA of the CDR3: TGTGCCACCAGCAGAGATAGGAGCGGCCGGCCTAGGGGCTACACCTTC. This sequence encodes CATSRDRSGRPRGYTF.